This T cell receptor (beta chain) comes out of a study listed by TCRdb under 2016. From its cysteine to its phenylalanine, the CDR3 spans 13 amino acids. Only the CDR3 portion is preserved as DNA: 39 bases, with reading frame beginning at the first base. Between the V and J ends, shortened by 5 bases and 3 bases respectively, the junction contains 9 bases. This clonotype was seen many times. Its antigen is unknown. No clone much larger than this one lies a single base away; base qualities are absent. The method was RT-PCR. The sequencer was an Illumina MiSeq. TCRdb cleaned the public reads at Q25 with fastp, built clones with MiXCR and kept in-frame beta chains. One record per CDR3 amino acid sequence lists the most common genes and DNA. In this sample the table shows about 700,000 distinct CDR3 sequences, approximately 15% of which occur a single time. The ten largest clones represent roughly 3.6% of the sample.

This clonotype originated in a female donor in good health, serving as a healthy control. Sequencing used memory CD4+ T cells from blood. Recombination joined TRBV12-3 or TRBV12-4 with TRBJ2-3; D gene: possibly TRBD2, on 6 matching bases. The CDR3 reads as follows: CASSRRETDTQYF. The nucleotide sequence reads as follows: TGTGCCAGCAGTAGACGGGAGACAGATACGCAGTATTTT.